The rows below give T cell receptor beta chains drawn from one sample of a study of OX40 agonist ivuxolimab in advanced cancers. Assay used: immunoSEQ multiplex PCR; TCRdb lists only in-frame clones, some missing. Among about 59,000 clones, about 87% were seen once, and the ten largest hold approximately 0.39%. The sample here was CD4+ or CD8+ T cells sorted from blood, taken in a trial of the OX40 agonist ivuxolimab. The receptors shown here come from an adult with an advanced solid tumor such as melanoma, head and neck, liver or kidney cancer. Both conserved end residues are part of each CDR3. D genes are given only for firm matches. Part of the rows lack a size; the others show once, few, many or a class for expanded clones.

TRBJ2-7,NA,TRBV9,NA,TGTGCCAGCAGCGTAGTGGGGGCCTCAGTGAGCGAGCAGTACTTC,CASSVVGASVSEQYF
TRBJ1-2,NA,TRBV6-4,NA,TGTGCCAGACGCCCCCACCATCATAGCGGGTGGGATGGCTACACCTTC,CARRPHHHSGWDGYTF
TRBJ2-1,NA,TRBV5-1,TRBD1,TGCGCCAGCAGAACCACAACAGGGGGCATTAATGAGCAGTTCTTC,CASRTTTGGINEQFF
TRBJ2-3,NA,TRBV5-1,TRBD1,TGCGCCAGCAGCTTGGATTGGACAGGGGGCTGGAGAGATACGCAGTATTTT,CASSLDWTGGWRDTQYF
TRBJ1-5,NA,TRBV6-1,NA,TGTGCCACCCGACGCGCTAATCAGCCCCAGCATTTT,CATRRANQPQHF
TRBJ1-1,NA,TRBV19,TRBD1,TGTGCCAGTAGTATAGATTTAAACAGGGGTTCTGAAGCTTTCTTT,CASSIDLNRGSEAFF
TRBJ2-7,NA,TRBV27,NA,TGTGCCAGCAGTTTTCTCTCCGGGAGCTCCTACGAGCAGTACTTC,CASSFLSGSSYEQYF
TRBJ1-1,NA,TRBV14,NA,TGTGCCAGCAGCCGAAGGGGGGGAGGGACCACTGAAGCTTTCTTT,CASSRRGGGTTEAFF
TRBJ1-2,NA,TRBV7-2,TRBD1,TGTGCCAGCAGCCCATGGGACAGAGTTGGCTACACCTTC,CASSPWDRVGYTF
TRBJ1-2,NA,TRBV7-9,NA,TGTGCCAGCAGAACCGTCAGGGGATTGGAATCTACGGACTATGGCTACACCTTC,CASRTVRGLESTDYGYTF
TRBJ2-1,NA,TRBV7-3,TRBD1,TGTGCCAGCAGCGAGACCACAGGGGTGTACAATGAGCAGTTCTTC,CASSETTGVYNEQFF
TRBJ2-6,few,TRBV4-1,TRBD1,TGCGCCAGCAGCCAAGGTGTTTTGCGGAGGACAGGGAACTCTGGGGCCAACGTCCTGACTTTC,CASSQGVLRRTGNSGANVLTF
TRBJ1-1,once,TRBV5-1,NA,TGCGCCAGCAGCTTAGGGACCACTGAAGCTTTCTTT,CASSLGTTEAFF
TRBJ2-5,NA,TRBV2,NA,TGTGCCAGCAGTGTGAAGGGATCAGAGACCCAGTACTTC,CASSVKGSETQYF
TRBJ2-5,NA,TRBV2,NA,TGTGCCAGCAGTGAGTCGACCGGTCGGTTCGAGACCCAGTACTTC,CASSESTGRFETQYF
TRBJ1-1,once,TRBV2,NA,TGTGCCAGCAGTGAGCACGAGAACACTGAAGCTTTCTTT,CASSEHENTEAFF
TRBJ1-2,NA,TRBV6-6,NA,TGTGCCAGCAGTTACCAGGTTGGCTATGGCTACACCTTC,CASSYQVGYGYTF
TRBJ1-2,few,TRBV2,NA,TGTGCCAGCAGTGAGGTTGAGGGAGGCTACACCTTC,CASSEVEGGYTF
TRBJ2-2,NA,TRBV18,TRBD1,TGTGCCAGCTCACCGGGACAGGGGGCTGTCGGGGAGCTGTTTTTT,CASSPGQGAVGELFF
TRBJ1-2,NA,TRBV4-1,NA,TGCGCCAGCAGCCAACCCCCGCCCGGGGACCAGAACTATGGCTACACCTTC,CASSQPPPGDQNYGYTF
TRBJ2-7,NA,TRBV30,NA,TGTGCCTGGAGTCGGGGTTCCTACGAGCAGTACTTC,CAWSRGSYEQYF
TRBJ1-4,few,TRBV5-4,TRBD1,TGTGCCAGCAGCACGGGACAGGGACGCCCGACTAATGAAAAACTGTTTTTT,CASSTGQGRPTNEKLFF
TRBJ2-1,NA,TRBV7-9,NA,TGTGCCAGCAGCTTAGACCCAGGTGTTGGTGAGCAGTTCTTC,CASSLDPGVGEQFF
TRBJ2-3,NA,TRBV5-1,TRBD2,TGCGCCAGCAGCCCCTTACTAGCGGGGAGTTCAGATACGCAGTATTTT,CASSPLLAGSSDTQYF
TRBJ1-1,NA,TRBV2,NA,TGTGCCAGCAGCCTCCAAGGGGGGGAAACTGAAGCTTTCTTT,CASSLQGGETEAFF
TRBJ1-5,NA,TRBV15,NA,TGTGCCACCAGCAGAGACCAGGCCTACAATCAGCCCCAGCATTTT,CATSRDQAYNQPQHF
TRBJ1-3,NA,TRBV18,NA,TGTGCCAGCTCACCACCAACAGGTAGCTCTGGAAACACCATATATTTT,CASSPPTGSSGNTIYF
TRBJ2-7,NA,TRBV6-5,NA,TGTGCCAGCAGTTACTCGTACTCTAGCTCCTACGAGCAGTACTTC,CASSYSYSSSYEQYF
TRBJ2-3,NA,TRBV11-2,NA,TGTGCCAGCAGCTTAGGACCTAACGGAGATACGCAGTATTTT,CASSLGPNGDTQYF
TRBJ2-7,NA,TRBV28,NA,TGTGCCAGCACAAAAGGAGGGCTGAGACAGCATCCTTACGAGCAGTACTTC,CASTKGGLRQHPYEQYF
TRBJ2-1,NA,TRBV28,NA,TGTGCCAGCAGAGCGACAGAGGAATGGAATGAGCAGTTCTTC,CASRATEEWNEQFF
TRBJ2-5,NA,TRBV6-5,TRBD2,TGTGCCAGCAGCCTAGCGGGAGAGAGGAAGACCCAGTACTTC,CASSLAGERKTQYF
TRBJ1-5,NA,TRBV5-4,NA,TGTGCCAGCAGCTTGGCCGGGACACAGTATAGCAATCAGCCCCAGCATTTT,CASSLAGTQYSNQPQHF
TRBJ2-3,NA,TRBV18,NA,TGTGCCAGCCGTAAAACAGATACGCAGTATTTT,CASRKTDTQYF
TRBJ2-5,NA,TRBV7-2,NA,TGTGCCAGCAGCTTAGTGTCAGCGGAGACCCAGTACTTC,CASSLVSAETQYF
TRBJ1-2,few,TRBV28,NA,TGTGCCAGCAGTTCGTCGGGACGGGGATTGGGCTACACCTTC,CASSSSGRGLGYTF